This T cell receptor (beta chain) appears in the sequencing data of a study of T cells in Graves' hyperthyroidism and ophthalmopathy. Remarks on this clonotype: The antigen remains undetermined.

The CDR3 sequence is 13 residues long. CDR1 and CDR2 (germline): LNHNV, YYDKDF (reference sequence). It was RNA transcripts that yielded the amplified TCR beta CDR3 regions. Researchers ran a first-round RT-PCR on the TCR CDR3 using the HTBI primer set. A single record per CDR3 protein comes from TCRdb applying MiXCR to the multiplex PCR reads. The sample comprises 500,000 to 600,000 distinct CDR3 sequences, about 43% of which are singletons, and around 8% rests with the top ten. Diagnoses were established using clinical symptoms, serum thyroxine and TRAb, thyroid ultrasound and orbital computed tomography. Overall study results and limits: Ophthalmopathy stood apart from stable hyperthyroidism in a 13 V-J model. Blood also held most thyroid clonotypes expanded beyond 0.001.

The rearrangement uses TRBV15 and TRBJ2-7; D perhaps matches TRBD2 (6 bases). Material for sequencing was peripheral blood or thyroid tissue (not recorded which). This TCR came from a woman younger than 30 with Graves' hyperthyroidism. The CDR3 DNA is TGTGCTACCCCTCCCGGAGGGCCGTACGAGCAGTACTTC. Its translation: CATPPGGPYEQYF.